This entry features one T cell receptor beta chain sequence. Its specificity is unknown. This entry is derived from a study of PD-1 blockade in classical Hodgkin lymphoma. Study results and limitations: Underlying causes for the observed repertoire differences were not defined, possibly disease activity or prior therapy. It was among complete responders that baseline diversity resembled that of newly diagnosed patients.

Time point in this sample: cycle 4 day 1 (C4D1), after more than five weeks of nivolumab. After autologous stem cell transplantation all patients relapsed, and prior brentuximab vedotin exposure differed between cohorts. CD4+ T cells were purified from thawed PBMCs by negative selection. TCRdb keeps only in-frame clones here, not all; method: immunoSEQ multiplex PCR. This sample has some 11,000 clones, with around four fifths found just once. Germline V lookup: CDR1 MDHEN, CDR2 SYDVKM. The CDR3 consists of 14 residues. With 1 base removed from V and 4 bases from J, the gap between germline ends came to 10 bases.

This specimen was CD4+ T cells from blood, taken before the fourth cycle of nivolumab. V and J are TRBV28 and TRBJ1-1, with D maybe TRBD1 (5 bases). This receptor was obtained from a human donor with classical Hodgkin lymphoma. CDR3 in amino acids: CASSLLVGGTEAFF. The CDR3 DNA reads TGTGCCAGCAGTTTATTAGTTGGGGGCACTGAAGCTTTCTTT.